This is a list of T cell receptor beta chains from one sample in a study of patients and donors after allogeneic stem cell transplantation. TCRdb analysed the RT-PCR reads with MiXCR anew, one entry per CDR3 protein. Here the sample spans about 960,000 distinct CDR3 sequences, under 20% being singletons. The material sequenced was blood, either unsorted or a sorted T cell fraction (not recorded which). The receptors come from a human donor who was either an allogeneic HSCT recipient or a stem cell or donor lymphocyte infusion donor (not recorded which). It is not recorded whose cells these are; they may come from a transplant donor. Both conserved end residues are part of each CDR3. The order of the fields is D gene, J gene, clone size, V gene, CDR3 DNA, CDR3 protein. The D gene is left open where the match is weak. A clone size is listed for some rows: how often the clone was seen (once, few, many), or a class if it is expanded.

>TRBD1|TRBJ2-7|few|TRBV5-4
TGTGCCAGCAGCTTGGCCGACAGGGCCGGGGCATACGAGCAGTACTTC
CASSLADRAGAYEQYF
>TRBD2|TRBJ2-1|-|TRBV4-1
TGCGCCAGCAGCCAGCCGGGGCTAGCGGCTCACAATGAGCAGTTCTTC
CASSQPGLAAHNEQFF
>TRBD1|TRBJ1-1|few|TRBV20-1
TGCAGTGCTGCCAGGACAGGGGGCGCCTCTGAAGCTTTCTTT
CSAARTGGASEAFF
>-|TRBJ2-6|few|TRBV5-1
TGCGCCAGCAGCCCCCGGGGCGTAATCTCTGGGGCCAACGTCCTGACTTTC
CASSPRGVISGANVLTF
>TRBD1|TRBJ1-5|few|TRBV12-3/TRBV12-4
TGTGCCAGCAGTTTGGCGACAGGGCTGGGCAATCAGCCCCAGCATTTT
CASSLATGLGNQPQHF
>TRBD2|TRBJ2-1|-|TRBV27
TGTGCCAGCTCAACACCTAGCGGGGGGGTCAATGAGCAGTTCTTC
CASSTPSGGVNEQFF
>TRBD2|TRBJ2-2|few|TRBV10-3
TGTGCCATCAGTGACCCGGGACTAGCGGCGAACACCGGGGAGCTGTTTTTT
CAISDPGLAANTGELFF
>-|TRBJ2-1|once|TRBV6-2/TRBV6-3
TGTGCCAGCAGTTACTCCGACATGCTGGGGTACAATGAGCAGTTCTTC
CASSYSDMLGYNEQFF
>-|TRBJ2-7|many|TRBV10-3
TGTGCCATCAGAAAATTCAGGGTAGGAGCCTACGAGCAGTACTTC
CAIRKFRVGAYEQYF
>-|TRBJ1-1|few|TRBV10-3
TGTGCCATCAGGGACATCAAGAACACTGAAGCTTTCTTT
CAIRDIKNTEAFF
>-|TRBJ2-5|many|TRBV15
TGTGCCACCAGCAGAGGCTACCTACAAGAGACCCAGTACTTC
CATSRGYLQETQYF
>-|TRBJ1-2|-|TRBV14
TGTGCCAGCAGCCAGACAGCCACAGGGTATGGCTACACCTTC
CASSQTATGYGYTF
>-|TRBJ2-5|-|TRBV5-1
TGCGCCAGCAGCTTTTCGGGGGCGCTAGGGAAGACCCAGTACTTC
CASSFSGALGKTQYF
>TRBD1|TRBJ1-2|-|TRBV11-2
TGTGCCAGCAGCTCCCCCCCGGGACAGAGTAACTATGGCTACACCTTC
CASSSPPGQSNYGYTF
>-|TRBJ2-7|-|TRBV20-1
TGCAGTGCCCCGCGGAGTCACTCCTACGAGCAGTACTTC
CSAPRSHSYEQYF
>-|TRBJ1-2|few|TRBV29-1
TGCAGCGTTGAAGATAGAGGAGCACCCAGGGGTAACTATGGCTACACCTTC
CSVEDRGAPRGNYGYTF
>TRBD2|TRBJ2-1|-|TRBV7-2
TGTGCCAGCAGCTCCGTGGGAGGGAGGGACAATGAGCAGTTCTTC
CASSSVGGRDNEQFF
>-|TRBJ1-1|many|TRBV12-3/TRBV12-4
TGTGCCAGCAGTTTATCTTTCGTCACTGAAGCTTTCTTT
CASSLSFVTEAFF
>-|TRBJ1-5|many|TRBV12-3/TRBV12-4
TGTGCCAGCAGCCTATCGGCAGGGGGCAATCAGCCCCAGCATTTT
CASSLSAGGNQPQHF
>-|TRBJ2-5|few|TRBV12-3/TRBV12-4
TGTGCCAGCAGTATGCCACCGTACCAAGAGACCCAGTACTTC
CASSMPPYQETQYF
>TRBD1|TRBJ1-5|-|TRBV9
TGTGCCAGCAGCGTAGAAGGGGGCGGTCAGCCCCAGCATTTT
CASSVEGGGQPQHF
>TRBD1|TRBJ2-3|-|TRBV7-9
TGTGCCAGCAGCCAGGGACAGGGGGCTACAGATACGCAGTATTTT
CASSQGQGATDTQYF
>-|TRBJ2-7|-|TRBV6-1
TGTGCCAGCAGTCGAGGAACAACTAGGGATTCCTACGAGCAGTACTTC
CASSRGTTRDSYEQYF
>-|TRBJ1-6|-|TRBV6-1
TGTGCCAGCAGAGCGACACCCGCCGGGGCCTTTTATAATTCACCCCTCCACTTT
CASRATPAGAFYNSPLHF
>-|TRBJ1-3|-|TRBV12-3/TRBV12-4
TGTGCCGCCGGAGTCGGGAACACCATATATTTT
CAAGVGNTIYF
>TRBD1|TRBJ1-2|few|TRBV27
TGTGCCAGCAGGAAGGACAGGACCTATGGCTACACCTTC
CASRKDRTYGYTF
>-|TRBJ1-6|few|TRBV7-9
TGTGCCAGCAGCTTATCCGGGGGGGGATATAATTCACCCCTCCACTTT
CASSLSGGGYNSPLHF